Each of the 20 T cell receptor beta chains below was sequenced from the same sample in a study of T cell repertoires in cytomegalovirus infection. TCRdb re-derived calls from the reads in MiXCR, one entry per CDR3 protein. The profile shows around 530,000 distinct CDR3 sequences, 26% of them singletons. The sample comprised PBMCs. These receptors came from a human donor in good health (CMV status not recorded). Some clones in this sample may be carry-over from other donors' samples.

This clonotype was detected a few times. The V call is TRBV7-6, the J call TRBJ2-6; no definite D call. The CDR3 extends over 15 amino acids. Germline CDR1 reads SGHVS; CDR2 reads FNYEAQ. The germline V and J ends were trimmed by 1 base and 2 bases, with 6 bases remaining between them. The CDR3 sequence is CASSLGYAGANVLTF. CDR3 DNA sequence: TGTGCCAGCAGCTTAGGGTACGCTGGGGCCAACGTCCTGACTTTC.

The chain links TRBV12-3 or TRBV12-4 to TRBJ1-5; no reliable D call. This CDR3 has 15 amino acids. Trimming took off 3 bases at V and 1 base at J, with 10 bases between the two ends. In DNA form, the CDR3 reads TGTGCCAGCAGTTTCCGGGGTGTGAGCAATCAGCCCCAGCATTTT. Translated, it gives CASSFRGVSNQPQHF.

This clonotype was seen only a few times. The V and J genes are TRBV6-1 and TRBJ2-1, with D unclear. The CDR3 length is 11 residues. Deletions cut 1 base from V and 11 bases from J, with 6 bases between. Germline CDR1 is MNHNS and CDR2 is SASEGT. This CDR3 reads CASSEGDQQFF. CDR3 DNA sequence: TGTGCCAGCAGTGAAGGGGATCAGCAGTTCTTC.

In its sample, this clonotype was seen a few times. The V call is TRBV12-3 or TRBV12-4, the J call TRBJ1-1; perhaps TRBD1 as D (5 bases). Trimming took off 7 bases at V and 4 bases at J, with 16 bases between the two ends. The CDR3 totals 14 residues. CDR3 sequence reads: CASKGGRGGTEAFF. DNA for the CDR3: TGTGCCAGCAAAGGTGGTCGCGGGGGCACTGAAGCTTTCTTT.

This clonotype has a count of ten or more. CDR3 in amino acids: CASSPSGTGDHGYTF. The CDR3 region has the DNA TGTGCCAGCAGCCCTTCGGGGACAGGGGATCATGGCTACACCTTC. The chain combines TRBV7-8 with TRBJ1-2; 10 bases map to TRBD1. The CDR3 is 15 residues long. The J segment lost 6 bases and the V segment lost 5 bases, leaving 9 bases of the junction unmatched. Germline loops: CDR1 SGHVS, CDR2 FQNEAQ.

This clonotype has a count of ten or more. The chain recombines TRBV7-2 with TRBJ1-1; the D is unclear. The CDR3 totals 13 residues. Germline V gene sequence: CDR1 SGHTA, CDR2 FQGNSA. Trimming left V 4 bases short and J 7 bases short, with 13 bases between. CDR3 nucleotides: TGTGCCAGCAGCTCGGACCGGACCTTTGAAGCTTTCTTT. This gives the protein CASSSDRTFEAFF. The variable domain in full, with the rest retrieved from reference TRBV7-2 and TRBJ1-1, is GAGVSQSPSNKVTEKGKDVELRCDPISGHTALYWYRQSLGQGLEFLIYFQGNSAPDKSGLPSDRFSAERTGGSVSTLTIQRTQQEDSAVYLCASSSDRTFEAFFGQGTRLTVV.

This clonotype was observed many times. CDR3 sequence (DNA): TGTGCCAGCAGCTTTCCGGACGGAAACAATGAGCAGTTCTTC. Its protein product is CASSFPDGNNEQFF. The V call is TRBV7-9, the J call TRBJ2-1; D gene unclear. Germline-derived CDR1 and CDR2 are SEHNR and FQNEAQ (reference sequence). CDR3 length: 14 residues. Trimming left V 3 bases short and J 5 bases short, with 11 bases between.

CDR3 sequence reads: CASNVVGLAGSSYNEQFF. CDR3 DNA: TGTGCCAGCAACGTTGTAGGACTAGCGGGTTCCTCCTACAATGAGCAGTTCTTC. The rearrangement links TRBV6-4 to TRBJ2-1; TRBD2 matches 11 bases. Germline CDR1 and CDR2: MRHNA and SNTAGT. The length of the CDR3 is 18 residues. V trimming: 7 bases; J trimming: 0 bases; junction bases outside the gene matches: 11.

This clonotype appeared a few times. The V and J genes are TRBV28 and TRBJ2-7; the D is unclear. Germline-derived CDR1 and CDR2 are MDHEN and SYDVKM. V lost 5 bases and J 6 bases, leaving 14 bases between the germline ends. This CDR3 region has 13 residues. CDR3 bases: TGTGCCAGCAGTACCCCCTCGGTACGCGAGCAGTACTTC. Translation: CASSTPSVREQYF.

There are a few counts of this clonotype. The chain uses TRBV28 and TRBJ2-5; 7 nucleotides line up with TRBD1. J gave up 1 base and V 6 bases, and 5 bases lay outside the gene matches. The CDR3 totals 14 residues. Germline CDR1 reads MDHEN; CDR2 reads SYDVKM. CDR3 region: CASRIGTAQETQYF. The CDR3 DNA reads TGTGCCAGCAGGATAGGGACAGCCCAAGAGACCCAGTACTTC.

This rearrangement joins TRBV7-9 to TRBJ1-2; D not resolved. The CDR3 is 11 residues long. CDR1 is SEHNR and CDR2 is FQNEAQ in the germline V gene (reference sequence). Trimming took off 3 bases at V and 5 bases at J, with 4 bases between the two ends. The CDR3 DNA reads TGTGCCAGCAGCTTCGAGTATGGCTACACCTTC. This encodes CASSFEYGYTF.

This chain links TRBV7-9 with TRBJ2-1; tentative D call: TRBD2 (5 bases). The CDR3 contains 12 residues. V lost 6 bases and J lost 10, with 13 bases in between. CDR1 SEHNR and CDR2 FQNEAQ come from the germline V gene (reference sequence). The DNA for the CDR3 is TGTGCCAGCAGTCCAAGAGGGTCCGAGCAGTTCTTC. This codes for CASSPRGSEQFF.

This rearrangement joins TRBV27 to TRBJ1-2; 8 nucleotides line up with TRBD1. Unmatched junction bases numbered 7, after V lost 6 bases and J lost 1 base. CDR3 length equals 15 residues. Germline V gene sequence: CDR1 MNHEY, CDR2 SMNVEV (reference sequence). CDR3 DNA sequence: TGTGCCAGCAGCGGCTGTACAGGGGGTAACTATGGCTACACCTTC. Its protein is CASSGCTGGNYGYTF.

The chain uses TRBV14 and TRBJ2-2; possible D gene TRBD2, 6 bases. CDR1 and CDR2 from the germline V gene are SGHDN and FVKESK. Trimming took 1 base from V and 3 from J, leaving 12 bases between them. The CDR3 loop spans 16 amino acids. CDR3 sequence: CASSQVGGADTGELFF. DNA of the CDR3: TGTGCCAGCAGCCAAGTAGGCGGGGCTGACACCGGGGAGCTGTTTTTT.

Many counts were recorded for this clonotype. The CDR3 DNA reads as TGTGCCAGCAGCTTAGGCAGCGGGAGTGGAGATACGCAGTATTTT. Its protein product is CASSLGSGSGDTQYF. The rearrangement links TRBV7-2 to TRBJ2-3, with 8 nucleotides matching TRBD2. V lost 1 base and J lost 5; bases outside the gene matches: 5. Germline values: CDR1 SGHTA, CDR2 FQGNSA. This CDR3 contains 15 residues.

This clonotype occurred a few times. The chain joins TRBV7-8 to TRBJ2-2; 9 positions agree with TRBD1. The trim removed 8 bases at V and 6 bases at J, leaving 10 bases unmatched. This CDR3 has 15 amino acids. Germline lookup yields CDR1 SGHVS and CDR2 FQNEAQ. The CDR3 here is CASRGGQGWPGELFF. In DNA, the CDR3 is TGTGCCAGCCGTGGGGGACAGGGCTGGCCCGGGGAGCTGTTTTTT.

The rearrangement joins TRBV6-7 to TRBJ2-1; D is uncertain. TRBV6-7 is treated as an ORF (open reading frame) with a function not yet certain. The CDR3 totals 14 residues. The ends were cut back, 4 bases at V and 13 bases at J, with 20 bases in the middle. CDR3 sequence (DNA): TGTGCCAGCAGTTCCCCAAGCCAAAAGAGCACCCAGTTCTTC. Protein product: CASSSPSQKSTQFF.

V gene TRBV7-9 combines with J gene TRBJ1-1; 11 bases line up with TRBD1. The CDR3 has 17 amino acids. V was clipped by 5 bases and J by 4 bases; unmatched bases: 12. CDR1 is SEHNR, CDR2 FQNEAQ, per germline (reference sequence). The CDR3 DNA reads as TGTGCCAGCAGCATACTTTGGGACAGGGGGTTCTGCACTGAAGCTTTCTTT. Protein product: CASSILWDRGFCTEAFF.

The chain links TRBV27 to TRBJ2-3, with D perhaps matching TRBD2 (5 bases). There are 12 residues in the CDR3. V was pared by 7 bases and J by 10 bases, with 15 bases between. Germline CDR1 reads MNHEY; CDR2 reads SMNVEV (reference sequence). The chain's CDR3 is CASKGSAVAQYF. In DNA form, the CDR3 reads TGTGCCAGCAAAGGGAGTGCCGTTGCGCAGTATTTT.

The gene calls are TRBV6-8 and TRBJ2-1, with unresolved D. Trimming stripped 5 bases from V and 8 bases from J, with 16 bases between. Germline CDR1 MNHGY, CDR2 SAAAGT. The CDR3 has 14 residues. CDR3 region: CASSPLYLAYEQFF. The CDR3, as DNA: TGTGCCAGCAGTCCCCTATATCTGGCTTATGAGCAGTTCTTC.